This T cell receptor (beta chain) was identified during a study of blood T cell repertoires in COVID-19. Across the whole study: From the United States, Italy and Spain came samples of acute and convalescent COVID-19. Sources were T cells, B-cell-depleted T cells, or PBMCs; the material itself was cDNA or gDNA.

Measured with immunoSEQ multiplex PCR; TCRdb has only the in-frame clones, and not every one. Altogether roughly 220,000 clones are present, roughly four fifths being singletons, with the ten largest covering 1.3%. V lost 4 bases to trimming and J lost 0 bases, with 16 bases between them. The CDR3 consists of 16 residues. Germline CDR1 reads SGHRS; CDR2 reads YFSETQ. Participants, 18 to 89 years old, spanned 24 US areas. Assignment of participants to cohorts was predicated upon participant-reported clinical history. The clonotype originates from a woman aged 40-49 years with acute COVID-19. Sequencing used PBMCs or T cells enriched from blood (not recorded which). The rearrangement joins TRBV5-1 to TRBJ1-1; no clear D gene. The CDR3 here is CASSPDPAGLNTEAFF. The CDR3 DNA follows: TGCGCCAGCAGCCCGGACCCGGCGGGTTTGAACACTGAAGCTTTCTTT.